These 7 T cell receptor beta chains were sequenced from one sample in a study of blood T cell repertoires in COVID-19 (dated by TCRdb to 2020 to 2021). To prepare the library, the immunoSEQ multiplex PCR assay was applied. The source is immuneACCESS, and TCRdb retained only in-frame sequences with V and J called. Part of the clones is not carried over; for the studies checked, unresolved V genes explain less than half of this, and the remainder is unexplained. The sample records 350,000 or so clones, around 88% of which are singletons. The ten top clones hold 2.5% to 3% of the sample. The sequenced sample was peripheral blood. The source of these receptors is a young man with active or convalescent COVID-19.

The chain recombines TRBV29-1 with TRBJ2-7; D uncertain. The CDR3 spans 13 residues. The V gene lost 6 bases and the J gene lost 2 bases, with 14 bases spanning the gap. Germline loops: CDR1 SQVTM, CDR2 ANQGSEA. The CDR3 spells CSVTVGLPYEQYF. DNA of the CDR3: TGCAGCGTAACAGTGGGCCTCCCCTACGAGCAGTACTTC.

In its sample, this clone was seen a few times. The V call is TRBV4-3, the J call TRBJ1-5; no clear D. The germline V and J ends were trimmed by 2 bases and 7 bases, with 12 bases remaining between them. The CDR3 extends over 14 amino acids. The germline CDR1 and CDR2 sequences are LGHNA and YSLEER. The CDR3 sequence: CASSQTLTGQPQHF. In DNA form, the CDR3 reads TGCGCCAGCAGCCAAACATTAACGGGACAGCCCCAGCATTTT.

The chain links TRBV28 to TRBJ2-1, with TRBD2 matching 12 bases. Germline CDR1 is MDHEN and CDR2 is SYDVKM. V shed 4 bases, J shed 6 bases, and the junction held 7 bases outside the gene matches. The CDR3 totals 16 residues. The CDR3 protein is CASSWPSGREVNEQFF. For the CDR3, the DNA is TGTGCCAGCAGTTGGCCTAGCGGGAGGGAGGTCAATGAGCAGTTCTTC. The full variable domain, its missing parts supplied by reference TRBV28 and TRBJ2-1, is DVKVTQSSRYLVKRTGEKVFLECVQDMDHENMFWYRQDPGLGLRLIYFSYDVKMKEKGDIPEGYSVSREKKERFSLILESASTNQTSMYLCASSWPSGREVNEQFFGPGTRLTVL.

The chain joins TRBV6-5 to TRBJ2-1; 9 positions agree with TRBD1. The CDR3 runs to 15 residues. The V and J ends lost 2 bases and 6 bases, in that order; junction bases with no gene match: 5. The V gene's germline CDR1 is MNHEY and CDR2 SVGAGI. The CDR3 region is CASSYGTGFSNEQFF. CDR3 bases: TGTGCCAGCAGTTACGGGACAGGGTTTTCCAATGAGCAGTTCTTC.

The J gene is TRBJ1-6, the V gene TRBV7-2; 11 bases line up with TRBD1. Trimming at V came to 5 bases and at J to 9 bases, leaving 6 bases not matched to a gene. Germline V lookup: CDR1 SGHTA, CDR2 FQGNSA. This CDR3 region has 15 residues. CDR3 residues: CASSLTGTGGSPLHF. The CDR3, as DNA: TGTGCCAGCAGCCTGACCGGGACAGGGGGTTCACCCCTCCACTTT.

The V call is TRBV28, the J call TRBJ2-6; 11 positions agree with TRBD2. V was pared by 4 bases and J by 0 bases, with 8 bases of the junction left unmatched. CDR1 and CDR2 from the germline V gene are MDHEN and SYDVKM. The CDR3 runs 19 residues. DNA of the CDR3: TGTGCCAGCAGTTACCCGGGACTAGCGGAACCCTCTGGGGCCAACGTCCTGACTTTC. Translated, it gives CASSYPGLAEPSGANVLTF.

The CDR3 is CASVFGGGQYNEQFF. CDR3 coding DNA: TGTGCCAGCGTCTTCGGCGGAGGGCAATACAATGAGCAGTTCTTC. This rearrangement joins TRBV25-1 to TRBJ2-1, with D perhaps TRBD2 (6 bases). CDR3 length: 15 residues. The V gene lost 8 bases and the J gene lost 4 bases, with 18 bases spanning the gap. CDR1 and CDR2 (germline): MGHDK, SYGVNS.